This TCR beta chain was sequenced for a study of cytomegalovirus exposure and HLA in healthy donors. Healthy bone marrow donors supplied every sample. It was with 60 Vbeta and 13 Jbeta primers that the PCR ran. Sequencing was performed with immunoSEQ multiplex PCR; in TCRdb, only in-frame clones are kept and a portion is missing. The sample contains 150,000 to 200,000 clones, around 85% of which appear only once. The J segment lost 4 bases and the V segment lost 3 bases, leaving 7 bases of the junction unmatched. The length of the CDR3 is 17 residues. The germline V gene has CDR1 SEHNR and CDR2 FQNEAQ (reference sequence).

This chain joins TRBV7-9 and TRBJ1-5; 12 bases are shared with TRBD1. The sample consisted of PBMCs. This receptor was identified in a man between 18 and 35 years old in good health and CMV-seropositive. The CDR3 DNA sequence: TGTGCCAGCAGCTTGGGGACAGGGGGCCCTGAAAATCAGCCCCAGCATTTT. It is translated as CASSLGTGGPENQPQHF. Using reference TRBV7-9 and TRBJ1-5 for the parts outside the CDR3, the full variable domain is DTGVSQNPRHKITKRGQNVTFRCDPISEHNRLYWYRQTLGQGPEFLTYFQNEAQLEKSRLLSDRFSAERPKGSFSTLEIQRTEQGDSAMYLCASSLGTGGPENQPQHFGDGTRLSIL.